The rows below give T cell receptor beta chains drawn from one sample of a study of blood T cell repertoires in COVID-19. Produced via immunoSEQ multiplex PCR; TCRdb's table is partial and in-frame only. The repertoire includes around 700,000 clones, approximately 90% of them detected once, and roughly 0.25% sits in the top ten. Specimen: peripheral blood. All receptors derive from a woman aged 18-29 years with acute or convalescent COVID-19. CDR3s include the opening cysteine and the closing phenylalanine or tryptophan. The D gene is left open where the match is weak. The size entry is marked missing in some rows and otherwise reads once, few, many or a size class.

J gene: TRBJ1-2; V gene: TRBV30; D gene: -; clone size: -; CDR3 protein: CAWSGINYGYTF; CDR3 DNA: TGTGCCTGGAGCGGGATTAACTATGGCTACACCTTC
J gene: TRBJ1-4; V gene: TRBV2; D gene: -; clone size: -; CDR3 protein: CASCGADEKLFF; CDR3 DNA: TGTGCCAGCTGTGGGGCAGACGAAAAACTGTTTTTT
J gene: TRBJ2-7; V gene: TRBV19; D gene: -; clone size: -; CDR3 protein: CASSIGLSYEQYF; CDR3 DNA: TGTGCCAGTAGTATAGGTCTTAGTTACGAGCAGTACTTC
J gene: TRBJ1-5; V gene: TRBV10-3; D gene: -; clone size: -; CDR3 protein: CAIIQPGDPGNQPQHF; CDR3 DNA: TGTGCCATCATTCAACCAGGGGATCCGGGCAATCAGCCCCAGCATTTT
J gene: TRBJ1-1; V gene: TRBV24-1; D gene: -; clone size: -; CDR3 protein: CATSDSPKVGRAEAFF; CDR3 DNA: TGTGCCACCAGTGATTCCCCAAAGGTGGGGAGAGCTGAAGCTTTCTTT
J gene: TRBJ2-7; V gene: TRBV12-3/TRBV12-4; D gene: -; clone size: few; CDR3 protein: CASRRLRHEQYF; CDR3 DNA: TGTGCCAGCCGGCGGCTCCGCCACGAGCAGTACTTC
J gene: TRBJ1-4; V gene: TRBV27; D gene: TRBD1; clone size: -; CDR3 protein: CASSLSTGLYEKLFF; CDR3 DNA: TGTGCCAGCAGTTTATCGACAGGGTTATATGAAAAACTGTTTTTT
J gene: TRBJ1-6; V gene: TRBV3-1/TRBV3-2; D gene: -; clone size: -; CDR3 protein: CASSQDRGLGLGSPLHF; CDR3 DNA: TGTGCCAGCAGCCAAGATAGGGGCCTCGGGCTTGGATCACCCCTCCACTTT
J gene: TRBJ1-2; V gene: TRBV9; D gene: TRBD1; clone size: -; CDR3 protein: CASSIVGQGVDGYTF; CDR3 DNA: TGTGCCAGCAGCATCGTCGGACAGGGGGTTGATGGCTACACCTTC
J gene: TRBJ2-7; V gene: TRBV30; D gene: TRBD1; clone size: -; CDR3 protein: CAWSKTGEQYF; CDR3 DNA: TGTGCCTGGAGCAAGACAGGGGAGCAGTACTTC
J gene: TRBJ2-2; V gene: TRBV5-1; D gene: -; clone size: -; CDR3 protein: CASSLRGMDGELFF; CDR3 DNA: TGCGCCAGCAGCTTGCGGGGTATGGACGGGGAGCTGTTTTTT
J gene: TRBJ1-1; V gene: TRBV7-9; D gene: -; clone size: -; CDR3 protein: CASSSGQVDTEAFF; CDR3 DNA: TGTGCCAGCAGCAGTGGGCAGGTCGACACTGAAGCTTTCTTT
J gene: TRBJ1-1; V gene: TRBV4-1; D gene: TRBD1; clone size: -; CDR3 protein: CASSQDEGQPFVFF; CDR3 DNA: TGCGCCAGCAGCCAAGATGAGGGACAGCCTTTTGTTTTCTTT
J gene: TRBJ2-1; V gene: TRBV6-4; D gene: TRBD1; clone size: -; CDR3 protein: CASSEGTGSNEQFF; CDR3 DNA: TGTGCCAGCAGTGAAGGGACAGGGTCCAATGAGCAGTTCTTC
J gene: TRBJ1-2; V gene: TRBV12-3/TRBV12-4; D gene: -; clone size: few; CDR3 protein: CASSGGQVGYTF; CDR3 DNA: TGTGCCAGCAGTGGGGGACAAGTTGGCTACACCTTC
J gene: TRBJ1-1; V gene: TRBV29-1; D gene: -; clone size: -; CDR3 protein: CSGDTRAKAFF; CDR3 DNA: TGCAGCGGAGATACCAGGGCTAAAGCTTTCTTT
J gene: TRBJ1-1; V gene: TRBV10-3; D gene: TRBD1; clone size: -; CDR3 protein: CAIRTGRVNTEAFF; CDR3 DNA: TGTGCCATTAGGACAGGGAGGGTGAACACTGAAGCTTTCTTT
J gene: TRBJ2-7; V gene: TRBV11-3; D gene: TRBD2; clone size: -; CDR3 protein: CASSPREGSSYEQYF; CDR3 DNA: TGTGCCAGCAGCCCAAGGGAGGGGTCCTCCTACGAGCAGTACTTC
J gene: TRBJ2-5; V gene: TRBV25-1; D gene: TRBD1; clone size: -; CDR3 protein: CASSPWDRVRETQYF; CDR3 DNA: TGTGCCAGCAGTCCTTGGGACAGGGTGAGAGAGACCCAGTACTTC
J gene: TRBJ2-7; V gene: TRBV13; D gene: TRBD1; clone size: -; CDR3 protein: CASSLGQGVSYEQYF; CDR3 DNA: TGTGCCAGCAGCTTAGGACAGGGGGTTTCATACGAGCAGTACTTC
J gene: TRBJ2-1; V gene: TRBV5-6; D gene: -; clone size: -; CDR3 protein: CASSPPQGLLGEQFF; CDR3 DNA: TGTGCCAGCAGCCCACCCCAGGGCCTCCTGGGTGAGCAGTTCTTC
J gene: TRBJ1-2; V gene: TRBV9; D gene: TRBD1; clone size: -; CDR3 protein: CASSLQDRLNYGYTF; CDR3 DNA: TGTGCCAGCAGCCTGCAGGACAGGCTTAACTATGGCTACACCTTC
J gene: TRBJ2-1; V gene: TRBV7-3; D gene: -; clone size: once; CDR3 protein: CASSPPRTADSNEQFF; CDR3 DNA: TGTGCCAGCAGCCCCCCCCGGACAGCAGATAGCAATGAGCAGTTCTTC
J gene: TRBJ1-2; V gene: TRBV3-1/TRBV3-2; D gene: TRBD1; clone size: -; CDR3 protein: CASTPGTTGVGGYTF; CDR3 DNA: TGTGCCAGCACCCCCGGAACCACAGGGGTAGGGGGCTACACCTTC